This TCR beta chain was retrieved from a study of control samples from healthy donors and cancer patients. The V end was cut by 5 bases, the J end by 3 bases, with 19 bases between. Germline CDR1 reads SGHVT; CDR2 reads SQSDAQ. The CDR3 extends over 16 amino acids. Using immunoSEQ multiplex PCR, the repertoire was profiled, and TCRdb retains in-frame clones only, with some absent. The repertoire holds more than 140,000 clones, with roughly nine tenths as singletons. The clonotype was recovered from a young man in good health. Sequenced: blood. The chain employs TRBV7-4 and TRBJ1-1; D unresolved. The CDR3 DNA is TGTGCCAGCAGCCCCCCTCCCTTCTCGCGGGACACTGAAGCTTTCTTT. Protein: CASSPPPFSRDTEAFF.